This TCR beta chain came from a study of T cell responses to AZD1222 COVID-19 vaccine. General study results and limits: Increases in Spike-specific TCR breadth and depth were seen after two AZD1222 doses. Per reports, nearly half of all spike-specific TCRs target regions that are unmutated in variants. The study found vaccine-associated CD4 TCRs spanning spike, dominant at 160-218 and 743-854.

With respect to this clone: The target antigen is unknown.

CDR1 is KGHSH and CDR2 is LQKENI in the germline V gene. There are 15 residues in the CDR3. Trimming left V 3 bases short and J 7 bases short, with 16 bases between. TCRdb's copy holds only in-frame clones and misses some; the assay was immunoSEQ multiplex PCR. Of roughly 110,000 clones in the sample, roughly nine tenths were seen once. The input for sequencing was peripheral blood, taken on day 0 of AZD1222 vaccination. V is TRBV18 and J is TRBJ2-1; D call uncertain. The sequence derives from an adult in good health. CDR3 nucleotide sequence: TGTGCCAGCTCACCTCAGGTGGCAGGTAAAAATGAGCAGTTCTTC. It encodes CASSPQVAGKNEQFF.